The following is a T cell receptor beta chain sequence with its context. The method was immunoSEQ multiplex PCR; TCRdb's version includes in-frame clones alone and lacks a portion of them. The sample has 2 million to 2.5 million clones, 85% to 95% seen once. The data derive from a study of shared clonotypes between healthy human individuals. The CDR3 has 13 residues. The V and J ends lost 4 bases and 4 bases respectively, with 8 bases between them. CDR1 and CDR2 from the germline V gene are SGHDN and FVKESK. This TCR came from a man aged 18 to 29 in good health. What was sequenced was naive CD4+ T cells sorted from blood. The subset was: CD45RA+ positively selected. The chain combines TRBV14 with TRBJ2-1; D is possibly TRBD2 (6 bases). CDR3 DNA sequence: TGTGCCAGCAGCCGGCGGGGTTACAATGAGCAGTTCTTC. This sequence encodes CASSRRGYNEQFF.